Listed below are T cell receptor beta chains from one sample, sequenced in a study of beta chain features in type 1 diabetes. The data were produced by immunoSEQ multiplex PCR, yet TCRdb's version contains in-frame clones alone and is incomplete. Of nearly 350,000 clones in the sample, roughly a tenth were seen once. Sample: central memory CD4+ T cells from blood. The receptors derive from a young man with type 1 diabetes. CDR3s include the opening cysteine and the closing phenylalanine or tryptophan. The D gene is left open where the match is weak. Expanded clones get a size class; other rows say once, few or many, or leave the size out.

d_call,v_call,clone_size,j_call,cdr3_nt,cdr3_aa
-,TRBV19,few,TRBJ2-5,TGTGCCAGTAGTACCGATCGGACGAAGACCCAGTACTTC,CASSTDRTKTQYF
TRBD2,TRBV7-2,-,TRBJ2-3,TGTGCCAGCAGCTTAGCTCTAGCGGGGTTTGATACGCAGTATTTT,CASSLALAGFDTQYF
-,TRBV7-8,-,TRBJ2-5,TGTGCCAGCAGCGTGACAGTCCAAGAGACCCAGTACTTC,CASSVTVQETQYF
-,TRBV5-1,-,TRBJ1-1,TGCGCCAGCAGCGCAATCGCGGGGGGTAACACTGAAGCTTTCTTT,CASSAIAGGNTEAFF
TRBD2,TRBV27,few,TRBJ2-1,TGTGCCAGCAGTTTATGGGCCGGGACTAGGTACAATGAGCAGTTCTTC,CASSLWAGTRYNEQFF
-,TRBV7-2,-,TRBJ1-1,TGTGCCAGCAGCAATACAGGGTCGAGCACTGAAGCTTTCTTT,CASSNTGSSTEAFF
-,TRBV14,few,TRBJ1-2,TGTGCCAGCAACCGGGACGGGAGGTATGGCTACACCTTC,CASNRDGRYGYTF
TRBD2,TRBV9,-,TRBJ2-1,TGTGCCAGCAGCGTAGCTACAACTAGCGGCTACAATGAGCAGTTCTTC,CASSVATTSGYNEQFF
-,TRBV15,-,TRBJ1-5,TGTGCCACCAGCAGGGCAGGGGCCCGGGGGACCCAGCATTTT,CATSRAGARGTQHF
TRBD1,TRBV4-1,-,TRBJ1-5,TGCGCCAGCAGCCAAGAGGGACAGGGAAACAATCAGCCCCAGCATTTT,CASSQEGQGNNQPQHF
TRBD2,TRBV7-9,few,TRBJ2-3,TGTGCCAGCTCAGCCGGGGACTACTTCACAGATACGCAGTATTTT,CASSAGDYFTDTQYF
-,TRBV25-1,few,TRBJ1-6,TGTGCCAGCAGTGAATTTAGGGCAGGGAATTCACCCCTCCACTTT,CASSEFRAGNSPLHF
TRBD1,TRBV2,-,TRBJ1-2,TGTGCCACCCAGGGGGGAGGATATGGCTACACCTTC,CATQGGGYGYTF
-,TRBV9,few,TRBJ1-2,TGTGCCAGCAGCGTATCCGGGACCCTCTCCCTTAACTATGGCTACACCTTC,CASSVSGTLSLNYGYTF